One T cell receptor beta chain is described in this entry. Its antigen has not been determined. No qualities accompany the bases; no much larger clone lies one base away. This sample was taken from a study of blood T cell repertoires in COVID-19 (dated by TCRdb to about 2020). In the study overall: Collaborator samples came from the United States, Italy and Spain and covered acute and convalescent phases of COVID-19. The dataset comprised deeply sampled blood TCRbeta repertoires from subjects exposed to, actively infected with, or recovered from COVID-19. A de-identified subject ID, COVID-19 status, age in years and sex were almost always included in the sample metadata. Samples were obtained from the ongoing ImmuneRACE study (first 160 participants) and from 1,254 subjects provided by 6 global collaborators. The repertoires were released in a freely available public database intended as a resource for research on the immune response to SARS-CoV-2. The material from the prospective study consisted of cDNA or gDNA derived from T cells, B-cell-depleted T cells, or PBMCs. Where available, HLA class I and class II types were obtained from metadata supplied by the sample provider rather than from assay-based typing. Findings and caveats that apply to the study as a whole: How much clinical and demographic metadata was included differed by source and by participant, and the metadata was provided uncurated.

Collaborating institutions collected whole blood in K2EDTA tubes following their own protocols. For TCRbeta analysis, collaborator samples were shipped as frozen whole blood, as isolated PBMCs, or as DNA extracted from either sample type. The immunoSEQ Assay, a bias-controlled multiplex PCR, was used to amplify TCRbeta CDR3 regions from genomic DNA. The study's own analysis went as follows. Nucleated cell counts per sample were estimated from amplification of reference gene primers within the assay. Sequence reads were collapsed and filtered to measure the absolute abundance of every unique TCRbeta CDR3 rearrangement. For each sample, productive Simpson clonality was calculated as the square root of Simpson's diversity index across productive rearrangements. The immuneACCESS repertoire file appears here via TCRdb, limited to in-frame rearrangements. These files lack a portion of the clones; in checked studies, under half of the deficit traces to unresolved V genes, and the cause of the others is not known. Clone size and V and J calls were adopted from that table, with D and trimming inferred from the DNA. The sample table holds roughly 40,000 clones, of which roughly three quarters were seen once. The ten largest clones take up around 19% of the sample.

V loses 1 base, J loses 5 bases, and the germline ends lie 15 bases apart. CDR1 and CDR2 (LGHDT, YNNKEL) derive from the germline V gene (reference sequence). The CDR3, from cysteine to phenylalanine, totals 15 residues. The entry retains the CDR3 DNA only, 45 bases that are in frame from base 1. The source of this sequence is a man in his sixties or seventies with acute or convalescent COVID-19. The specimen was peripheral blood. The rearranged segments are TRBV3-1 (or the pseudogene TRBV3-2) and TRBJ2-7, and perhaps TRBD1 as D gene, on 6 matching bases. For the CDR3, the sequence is CASSQVSRGTNEQYF. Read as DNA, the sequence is TGTGCCAGCAGCCAAGTGAGCAGGGGTACCAACGAGCAGTACTTC.